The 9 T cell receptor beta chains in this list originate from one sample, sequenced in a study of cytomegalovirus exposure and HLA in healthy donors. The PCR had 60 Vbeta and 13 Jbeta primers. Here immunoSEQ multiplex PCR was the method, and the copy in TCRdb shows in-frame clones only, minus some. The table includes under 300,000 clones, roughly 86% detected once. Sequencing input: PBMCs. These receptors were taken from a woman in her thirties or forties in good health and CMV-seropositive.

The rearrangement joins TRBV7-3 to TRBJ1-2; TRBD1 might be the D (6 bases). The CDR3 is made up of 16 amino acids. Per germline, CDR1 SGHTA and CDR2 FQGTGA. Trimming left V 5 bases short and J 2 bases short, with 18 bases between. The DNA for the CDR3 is TGTGCCAGCAGCCCAACGGCCGGGACATCCAACTATGGCTACACCTTC. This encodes CASSPTAGTSNYGYTF.

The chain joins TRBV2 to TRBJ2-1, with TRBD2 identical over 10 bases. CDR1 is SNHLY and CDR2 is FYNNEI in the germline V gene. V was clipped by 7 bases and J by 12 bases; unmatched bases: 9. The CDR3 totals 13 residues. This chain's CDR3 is CASIGLAGALQFF. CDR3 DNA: TGTGCCAGCATCGGTCTAGCGGGAGCTCTGCAGTTCTTC.

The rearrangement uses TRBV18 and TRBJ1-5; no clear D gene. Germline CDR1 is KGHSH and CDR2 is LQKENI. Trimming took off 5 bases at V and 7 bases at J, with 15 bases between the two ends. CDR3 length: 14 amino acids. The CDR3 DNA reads TGTGCCAGCTCAGGAGTAAGAGGGAAGCAGCCCCAGCATTTT. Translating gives CASSGVRGKQPQHF.

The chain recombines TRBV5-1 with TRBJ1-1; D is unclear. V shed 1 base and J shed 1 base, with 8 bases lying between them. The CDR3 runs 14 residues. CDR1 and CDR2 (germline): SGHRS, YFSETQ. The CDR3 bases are TGCGCCAGCAGCTTGATAACTGAGAACACTGAAGCTTTCTTT. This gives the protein CASSLITENTEAFF.

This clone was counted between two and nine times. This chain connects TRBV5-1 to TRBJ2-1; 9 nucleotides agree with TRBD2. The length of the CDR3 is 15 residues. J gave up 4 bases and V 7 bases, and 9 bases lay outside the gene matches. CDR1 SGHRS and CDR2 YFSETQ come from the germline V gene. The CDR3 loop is CASGAVAGDYNEQFF. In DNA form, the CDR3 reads TGCGCCAGCGGCGCGGTAGCGGGAGATTACAATGAGCAGTTCTTC.

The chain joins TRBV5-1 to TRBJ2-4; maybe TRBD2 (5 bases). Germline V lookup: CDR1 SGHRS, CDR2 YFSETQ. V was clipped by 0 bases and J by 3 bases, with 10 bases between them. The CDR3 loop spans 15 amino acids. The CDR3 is CASSLAAVDKNIQYF. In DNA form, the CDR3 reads TGCGCCAGCAGCTTGGCAGCGGTCGACAAAAACATTCAGTACTTC. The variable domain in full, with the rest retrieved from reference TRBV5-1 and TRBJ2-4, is KAGVTQTPRYLIKTRGQQVTLSCSPISGHRSVSWYQQTPGQGLQFLFEYFSETQRNKGNFPGRFSGRQFSNSRSEMNVSTLELGDSALYLCASSLAAVDKNIQYFGAGTRLSVL.

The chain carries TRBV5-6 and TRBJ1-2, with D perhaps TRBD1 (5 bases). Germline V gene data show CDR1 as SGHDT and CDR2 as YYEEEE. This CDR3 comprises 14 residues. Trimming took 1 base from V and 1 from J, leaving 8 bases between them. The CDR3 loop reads CASSLTGVNYGYTF. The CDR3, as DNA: TGTGCCAGCAGCTTGACAGGCGTTAACTATGGCTACACCTTC.

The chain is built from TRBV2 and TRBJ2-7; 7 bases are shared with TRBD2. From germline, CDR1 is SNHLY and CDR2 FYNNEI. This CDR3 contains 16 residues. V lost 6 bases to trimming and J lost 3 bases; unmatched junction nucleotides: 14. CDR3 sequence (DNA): TGTGCCAGCAGAACCTCTAGCGGTCAGCCCTACTACGAGCAGTACTTC. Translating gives CASRTSSGQPYYEQYF.

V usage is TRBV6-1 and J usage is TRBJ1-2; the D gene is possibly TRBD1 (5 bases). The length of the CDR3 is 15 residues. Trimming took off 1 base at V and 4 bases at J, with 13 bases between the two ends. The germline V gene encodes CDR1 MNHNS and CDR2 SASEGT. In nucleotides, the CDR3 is TGTGCCAGCAGTGAAGTTCAGGGAATGGGCTATGGCTACACCTTC. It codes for CASSEVQGMGYGYTF.